This T cell receptor beta chain was identified during a study of human T cells and chemical hapten exposure. The overall study: A 2 cm by 2 cm inner upper arm patch received 2% DPC for sensitization. General study results and limits: The study found that DPC sensitization did not change TCRs above 1 in 1000 frequency.

Remarks on this clonotype: Its antigen is not identified.

From the RACE reads, TCRdb called clonotypes with MiXCR, one entry per CDR3 protein. The data hold 52,000 or so distinct CDR3 sequences, with over 9% observed a single time. Time point defined: pre-sensitization, week 0. The sample's treatment: therapeutic diphenylcyclopropenone sensitization with weekly scalp DPC. Sequencing was performed on whole blood, taken in connection with sensitization to the hapten diphenylcyclopropenone (DPC). The receptor was isolated from a man aged 35 to 55 with alopecia areata. Some clones in this sample may be carry-over from other donors' samples.

The CDR3 protein is CASSLSGRRFTGELFF. The CDR3 region has the DNA TGTGCCAGCAGCTTAAGCGGGAGACGTTTCACCGGGGAGCTGTTTTTT. The rearrangement links TRBV5-4 to TRBJ2-2, with 8 nucleotides matching TRBD2. J was trimmed by 4 bases and V by 2 bases; bases with no gene match: 7. The CDR3 covers 16 residues. Germline-derived CDR1 and CDR2 are SGHNT and YYREEE (reference sequence).